Below, one TCR beta chain is given with its context. There is no known antigen for this receptor. Base qualities are not provided; no much larger clone lies one nucleotide away. These data are taken from a study of OX40 agonist ivuxolimab in advanced cancers. For the study in its entirety: Ivuxolimab was an agonistic, fully human IgG2 monoclonal antibody directed against OX40 (CD134), a costimulatory receptor. Of the roughly 51 dose-escalation patients, hepatocellular carcinoma was present in roughly 19, melanoma in roughly 15, renal cell carcinoma in 9 and head and neck cancer in 9. The paper covers the monotherapy dose-escalation part of the phase I ivuxolimab trial, which included N ≈ 57 patients. Partial responses were achieved by three dose-escalation patients, of whom one had hepatocellular carcinoma and two had cutaneous melanoma. The purpose of peripheral TCRbeta sequencing was to test whether ivuxolimab changed TCR sequence diversity and led to clonal T-cell expansion. Prior anti-PD-1, anti-PD-L1 or anti-CTLA-4 therapy was permitted, and 30% to 45% of dose-escalation patients had received checkpoint inhibitors. Intravenous ivuxolimab was administered to patients every 2 weeks at six dose levels: 0.01, 0.1, 0.3, 1.5, 3 and 10 mg/kg. In the dose-escalation cohort, about four fifths of patients were male, and the mean age was roughly 56 years with a range of about 20 to 90.

The germline V gene sets CDR1 to SGHTA and CDR2 to FQGNSA. Unmatched junction bases come to 12, with V trimmed by 5 bases and J by 7 bases. Including cysteine and phenylalanine, the CDR3 has 16 amino acids. Only the CDR3 part of the read is kept: 48 bases, read in frame from the first base. Paper-wide results and their limitations: After ivuxolimab, expanded clones were on average more numerous among CD8+ T cells than among CD4+ T cells. The antigen specificity of the clonally expanded peripheral T cells was not determined. Partial responders in the 0.1-3.0 mg/kg groups had among the lowest normalized peripheral clonal expansion, especially among CD8+ T cells. At doses from 0.1 to 3.0 mg/kg, clonal expansion was seen in both CD4+ and CD8+ blood T cells between baseline and week 6. Low levels of normalized T-cell clonal expansion were also seen in some nonresponding patients.

Genomic DNA was isolated from the sorted cells so that the TCRbeta CDR3 region could be sequenced. TCRbeta CDR3 regions were sequenced using the immunoSEQ Assay. TCRdb took over this immuneACCESS table, retaining in-frame rearrangements with V and J assigned. Such tables are incomplete; in checked studies, under half of the missing clones stem from an unresolved V gene, and the remainder is unexplained. The sample table shows about 76,000 clones, and 70% to 90% are seen once. Clones ranked in the top ten supply about 6% of the sample. The trial excluded patients who had a history of autoimmune disease or who were on systemic immunosuppression. Peripheral blood for TCR sequencing was collected from all dose cohorts at baseline, on cycle 4 day 1, and on cycle 7 day 1. Samples came from an open-label, multicenter, first-in-human phase I dose-escalation trial of ivuxolimab. Adults with locally advanced or metastatic head and neck squamous cell, hepatocellular, melanoma or renal cell carcinoma were enrolled in the trial. Before TCR sequencing, CD4+ T cells and CD8+ T cells were sorted from peripheral blood as separate populations.

The sequence joins TRBV7-2 to TRBJ2-1; 9 of the junction bases match TRBD2. The sample here was CD4+ or CD8+ T cells sorted from blood, taken in a trial of the OX40 agonist ivuxolimab. This receptor was taken from an adult with an advanced solid tumor such as melanoma, head and neck, liver or kidney cancer. For the CDR3, the sequence is CASSTFGAGGPNEQFF. The nucleotide sequence is TGTGCCAGCAGCACGTTCGGGGCGGGAGGGCCGAATGAGCAGTTCTTC.